This TCR beta chain emerged from a study of PD-1 blockade in classical Hodgkin lymphoma. The data were produced by immunoSEQ multiplex PCR, yet TCRdb's version contains in-frame clones alone and is incomplete. The sample comprises more than 3,500 clones, approximately 70% of which are singletons, and 45% to 55% rests with the top ten. The sample's time point: cycle 4 day 1 (C4D1), after around six weeks of nivolumab. After autologous stem cell transplantation all patients relapsed, and prior brentuximab vedotin exposure differed between cohorts. V was pared by 5 bases and J by 8 bases, with 5 bases of the junction left unmatched. Germline lookup yields CDR1 SEHNR and CDR2 FQNEAQ (reference sequence). This CDR3 contains 13 residues.

The chain is built from TRBV7-9 and TRBJ1-2; TRBD1 matches 10 bases. Sequenced material: peripheral blood mononuclear cells (PBMCs), taken before the fourth cycle of nivolumab. The clonotype originates from a human donor with classical Hodgkin lymphoma. The chain's CDR3 is CASSRQGAQGYTF. The CDR3 DNA follows: TGTGCCAGCAGCAGACAGGGGGCGCAGGGCTACACCTTC.